This T cell receptor (beta chain) was identified in a study of blood T cell repertoires in COVID-19. The overall study: Some COVID-19 samples were acute and others convalescent; all came from the United States, Italy and Spain. PBMCs, B-cell-depleted T cells, or T cells were the source of the cDNA or gDNA that made up the material.

Method: immunoSEQ multiplex PCR; TCRdb's copy keeps in-frame clones and lacks some. The data contain approximately 59,000 clones, approximately 78% of them singletons. Trimming removed 5 bases from V and 6 bases from J, with 14 bases in between. The CDR3 length is 13 residues. The germline gives CDR1 MGHDK, CDR2 SYGVNS. In this sample, this clone turned up many times. Sequencing was carried out using peripheral blood. The sequence derives from a man older than 75 with acute or convalescent COVID-19. The V call is TRBV25-1, the J call TRBJ2-7, with D perhaps TRBD2 (6 bases). CDR3 sequence reads: CASSSFGGSEQYF. The CDR3 DNA reads as TGTGCCAGCAGTAGCTTTGGAGGGTCCGAGCAGTACTTC.